Below, one T cell receptor (beta chain) is given with its context. PCR was performed a second time for about 6 to 12 cycles using a sample-barcoded 5' primer and a J-beta primer mix. One entry per CDR3 protein, called by TCRdb with MiXCR from the 5' RACE reads. The sample has around 500,000 distinct CDR3 sequences, more than 45% seen once. The CDR3 runs to 13 residues. V was trimmed by 5 bases and J by 3 bases, leaving 11 bases between them. From germline, CDR1 is SGHTA and CDR2 FQGNSA. The entry originates in a study of blood T cells in healthy people across ages. This chain joins TRBV7-2 and TRBJ2-7; D gene ambiguous. Sequencing input: blood. The clonotype originates from an older man in good health. CDR3 region: CASSQTHGYEQYF. The DNA for the CDR3 is TGTGCCAGCAGCCAGACGCATGGCTACGAGCAGTACTTC.